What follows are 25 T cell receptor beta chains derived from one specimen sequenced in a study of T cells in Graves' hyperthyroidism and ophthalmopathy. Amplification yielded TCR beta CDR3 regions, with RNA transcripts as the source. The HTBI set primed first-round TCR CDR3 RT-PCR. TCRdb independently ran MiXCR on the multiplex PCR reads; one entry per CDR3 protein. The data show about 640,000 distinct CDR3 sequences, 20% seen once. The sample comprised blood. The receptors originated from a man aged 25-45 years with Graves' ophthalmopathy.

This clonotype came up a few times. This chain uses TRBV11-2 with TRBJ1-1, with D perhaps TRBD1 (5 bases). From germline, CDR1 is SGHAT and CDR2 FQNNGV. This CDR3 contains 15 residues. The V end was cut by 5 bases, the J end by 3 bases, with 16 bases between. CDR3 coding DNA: TGTGCCAGCAGCCACGGGGGGGGGGGTTACACTGAAGCTTTCTTT. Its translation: CASSHGGGGYTEAFF.

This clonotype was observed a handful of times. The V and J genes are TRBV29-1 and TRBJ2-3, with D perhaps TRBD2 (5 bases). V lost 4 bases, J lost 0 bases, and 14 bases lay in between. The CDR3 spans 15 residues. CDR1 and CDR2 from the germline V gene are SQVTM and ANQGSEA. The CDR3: CSVVGPLASTDTQYF. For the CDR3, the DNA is TGCAGCGTTGTCGGGCCCTTAGCGAGCACAGATACGCAGTATTTT.

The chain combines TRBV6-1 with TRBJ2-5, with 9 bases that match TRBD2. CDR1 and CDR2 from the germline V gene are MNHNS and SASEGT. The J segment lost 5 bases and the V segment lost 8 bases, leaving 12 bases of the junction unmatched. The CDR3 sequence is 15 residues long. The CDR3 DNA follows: TGTGCCAGCCGCGGCGGGAGGGCCCTCGGTGAGACCCAGTACTTC. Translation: CASRGGRALGETQYF.

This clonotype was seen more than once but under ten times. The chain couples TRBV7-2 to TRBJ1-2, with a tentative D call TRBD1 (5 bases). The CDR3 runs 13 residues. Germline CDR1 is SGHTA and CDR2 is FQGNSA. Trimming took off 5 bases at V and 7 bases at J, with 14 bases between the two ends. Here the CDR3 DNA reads TGTGCCAGCAGCCAGTTGGGGGGGTTTGGCTACACCTTC. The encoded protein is CASSQLGGFGYTF.

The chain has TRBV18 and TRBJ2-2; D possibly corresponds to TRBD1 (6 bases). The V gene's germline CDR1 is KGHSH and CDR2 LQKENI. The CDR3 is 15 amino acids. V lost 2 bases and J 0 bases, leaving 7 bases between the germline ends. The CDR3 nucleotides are TGTGCCAGCTCACCAGGACAGCCGAACACCGGGGAGCTGTTTTTT. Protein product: CASSPGQPNTGELFF.

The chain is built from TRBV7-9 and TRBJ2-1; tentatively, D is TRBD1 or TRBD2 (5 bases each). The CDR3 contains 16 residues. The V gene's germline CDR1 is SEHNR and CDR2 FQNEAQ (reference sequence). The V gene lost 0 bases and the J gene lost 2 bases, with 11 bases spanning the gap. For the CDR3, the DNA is TGTGCCAGCAGCTTAGCCTCCGGGACGCCCTACAATGAGCAGTTCTTC. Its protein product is CASSLASGTPYNEQFF.

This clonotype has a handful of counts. Here the CDR3 reads CASSLDRDSLRKTQYF. CDR3 DNA sequence: TGTGCCAGCAGCTTAGACAGGGACTCTTTGCGGAAGACCCAGTACTTC. The V gene is TRBV11-2, the J gene TRBJ2-5, with D possibly TRBD2 on 6 matching bases. The CDR3 runs 16 residues. Germline CDR1 is SGHAT and CDR2 is FQNNGV. V dropped 0 bases and J dropped 6 bases, with 17 bases sitting between them. Drawing the rest from reference TRBV11-2 and TRBJ2-5, the complete variable domain is EAGVAQSPRYKIIEKRQSVAFWCNPISGHATLYWYQQILGQGPKLLIQFQNNGVVDDSQLPKDRFSAERLKGVDSTLKIQPAKLEDSAVYLCASSLDRDSLRKTQYFGPGTRLLVL.

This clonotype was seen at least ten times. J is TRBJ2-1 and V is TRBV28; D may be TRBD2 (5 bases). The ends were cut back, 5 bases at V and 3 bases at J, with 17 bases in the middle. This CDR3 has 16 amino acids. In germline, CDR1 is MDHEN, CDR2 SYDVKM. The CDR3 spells CASSILDSTFYNEQFF. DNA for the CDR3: TGTGCCAGCAGTATCTTGGACTCAACATTCTACAATGAGCAGTTCTTC.

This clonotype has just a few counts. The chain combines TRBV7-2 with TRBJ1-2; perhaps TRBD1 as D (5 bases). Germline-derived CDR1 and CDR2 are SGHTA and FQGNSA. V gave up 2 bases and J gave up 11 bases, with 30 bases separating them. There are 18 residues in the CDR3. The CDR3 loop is CASSLRAIVGREKLGYTF. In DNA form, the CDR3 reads TGTGCCAGCAGCTTACGGGCCATTGTGGGCAGGGAGAAACTCGGTTACACCTTC.

The CDR3 reads CASPRTPVELAEDTQYF. The DNA for the CDR3 is TGTGCCAGCCCCCGAACCCCAGTGGAACTAGCGGAAGATACGCAGTATTTT. V usage is TRBV6-1 and J usage is TRBJ2-3, with 8 positions matching TRBD2. Germline CDR1 is MNHNS and CDR2 is SASEGT. There are 17 residues in the CDR3. Losses at the gene ends were 8 bases for V and 5 bases for J; bases not matched to a gene: 18.

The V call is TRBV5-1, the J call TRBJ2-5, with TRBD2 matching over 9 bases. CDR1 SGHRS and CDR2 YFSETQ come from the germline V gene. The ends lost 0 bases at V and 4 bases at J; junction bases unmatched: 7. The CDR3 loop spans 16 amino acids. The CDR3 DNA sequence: TGCGCCAGCAGCTTGGAGACATTAGCGGGAGCAGAGACCCAGTACTTC. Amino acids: CASSLETLAGAETQYF. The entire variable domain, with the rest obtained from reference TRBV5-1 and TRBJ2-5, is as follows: KAGVTQTPRYLIKTRGQQVTLSCSPISGHRSVSWYQQTPGQGLQFLFEYFSETQRNKGNFPGRFSGRQFSNSRSEMNVSTLELGDSALYLCASSLETLAGAETQYFGPGTRLLVL.

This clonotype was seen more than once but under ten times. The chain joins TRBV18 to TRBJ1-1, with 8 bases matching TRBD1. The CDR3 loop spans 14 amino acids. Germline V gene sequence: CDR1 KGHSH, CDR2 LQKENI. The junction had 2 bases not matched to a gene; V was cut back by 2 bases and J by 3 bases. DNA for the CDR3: TGTGCCAGCTCACCAAAGACAGGGGACACTGAAGCTTTCTTT. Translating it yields CASSPKTGDTEAFF.

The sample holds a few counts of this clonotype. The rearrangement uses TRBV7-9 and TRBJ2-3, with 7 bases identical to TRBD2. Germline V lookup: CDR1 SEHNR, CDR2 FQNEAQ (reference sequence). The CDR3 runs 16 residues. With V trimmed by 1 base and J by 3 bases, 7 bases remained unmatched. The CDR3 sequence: CASSLGTSYETDTQYF. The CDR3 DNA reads TGTGCCAGCAGCTTAGGGACTAGTTACGAAACAGATACGCAGTATTTT.

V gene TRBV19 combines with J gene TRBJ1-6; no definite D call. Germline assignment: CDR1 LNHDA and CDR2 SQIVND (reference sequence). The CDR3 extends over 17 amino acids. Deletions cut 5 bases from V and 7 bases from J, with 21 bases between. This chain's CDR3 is CASSPVWTELVNSPLHF. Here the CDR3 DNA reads TGTGCCAGTAGTCCCGTTTGGACTGAGCTGGTGAATTCACCCCTCCACTTT. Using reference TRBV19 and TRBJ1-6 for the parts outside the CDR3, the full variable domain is DGGITQSPKYLFRKEGQNVTLSCEQNLNHDAMYWYRQDPGQGLRLIYYSQIVNDFQKGDIAEGYSVSREKKESFPLTVTSAQKNPTAFYLCASSPVWTELVNSPLHFGNGTRLTVT.

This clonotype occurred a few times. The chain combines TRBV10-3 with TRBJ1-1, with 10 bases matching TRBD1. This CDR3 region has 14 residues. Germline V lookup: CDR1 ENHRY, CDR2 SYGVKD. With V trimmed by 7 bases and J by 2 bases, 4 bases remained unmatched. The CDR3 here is CAIKSTGGNTEAFF. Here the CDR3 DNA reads TGTGCCATCAAATCGACAGGGGGCAACACTGAAGCTTTCTTT.

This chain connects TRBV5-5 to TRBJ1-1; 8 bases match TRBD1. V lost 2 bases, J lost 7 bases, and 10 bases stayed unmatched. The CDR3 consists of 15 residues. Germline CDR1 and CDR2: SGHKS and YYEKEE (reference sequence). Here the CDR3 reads CASSFVIQGGNEAFF. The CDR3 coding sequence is TGTGCCAGCAGCTTCGTGATACAGGGGGGGAATGAAGCTTTCTTT.

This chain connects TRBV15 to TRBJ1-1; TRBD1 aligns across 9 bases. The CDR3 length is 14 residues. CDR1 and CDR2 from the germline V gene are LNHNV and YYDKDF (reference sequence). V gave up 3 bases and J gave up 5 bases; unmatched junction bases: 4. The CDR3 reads CATSSTGGRTEAFF. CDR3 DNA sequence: TGTGCCACCAGCAGCACAGGGGGCCGGACTGAAGCTTTCTTT.

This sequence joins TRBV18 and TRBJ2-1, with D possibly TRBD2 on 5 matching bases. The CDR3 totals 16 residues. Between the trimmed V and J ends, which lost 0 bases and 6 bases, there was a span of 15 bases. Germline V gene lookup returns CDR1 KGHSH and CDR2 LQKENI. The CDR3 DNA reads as TGTGCCAGCTCACCACCGACGGGAAAAAGAGTCAATGAGCAGTTCTTC. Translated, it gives CASSPPTGKRVNEQFF.

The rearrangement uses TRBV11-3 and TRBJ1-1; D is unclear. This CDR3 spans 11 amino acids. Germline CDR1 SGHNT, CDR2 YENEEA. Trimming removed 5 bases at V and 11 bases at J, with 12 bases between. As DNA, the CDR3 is TGTGCCAGCAGCCAAGATATGCGTGCTTTCTTT. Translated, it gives CASSQDMRAFF.

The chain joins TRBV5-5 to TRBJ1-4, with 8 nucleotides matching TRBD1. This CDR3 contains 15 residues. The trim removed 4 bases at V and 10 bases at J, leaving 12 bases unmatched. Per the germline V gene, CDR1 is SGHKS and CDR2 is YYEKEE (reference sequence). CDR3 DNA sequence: TGTGCCAGCAGCGATGGGACAGGAGGGATTGCAAAACTGTTTTTT. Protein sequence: CASSDGTGGIAKLFF.

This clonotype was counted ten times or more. The CDR3 sequence: CASSQVGWQRNSPLHF. DNA for the CDR3: TGTGCCAGCAGCCAAGTTGGTTGGCAGCGAAATTCACCCCTCCACTTT. The chain carries TRBV3-1 and TRBJ1-6; unclear D gene. This CDR3 spans 16 amino acids. In germline, CDR1 is LGHDT, CDR2 YNNKEL (reference sequence). V lost 1 base, J lost 7 bases, and 14 bases lay in between.

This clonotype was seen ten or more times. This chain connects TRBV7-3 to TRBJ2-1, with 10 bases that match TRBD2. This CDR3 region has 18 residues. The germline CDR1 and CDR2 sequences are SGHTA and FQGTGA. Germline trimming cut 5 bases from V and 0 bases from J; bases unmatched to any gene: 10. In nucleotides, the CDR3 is TGTGCCAGCAGCGGGACTAGCGTCCCGTGGAGCTCCTACAATGAGCAGTTCTTC. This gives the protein CASSGTSVPWSSYNEQFF.

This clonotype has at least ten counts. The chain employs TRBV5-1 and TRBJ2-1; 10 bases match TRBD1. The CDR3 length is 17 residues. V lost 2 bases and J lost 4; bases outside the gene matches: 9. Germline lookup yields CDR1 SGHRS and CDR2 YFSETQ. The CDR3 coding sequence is TGCGCCAGCAGCTTTACTCATGGGACAGGGGTATACAATGAGCAGTTCTTC. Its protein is CASSFTHGTGVYNEQFF.

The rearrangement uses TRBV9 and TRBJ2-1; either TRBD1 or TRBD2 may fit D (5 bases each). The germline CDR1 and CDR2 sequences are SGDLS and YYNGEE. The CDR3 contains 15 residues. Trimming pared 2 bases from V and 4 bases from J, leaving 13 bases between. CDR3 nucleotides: TGTGCCAGCAGCGTTTCGGGACGGCCATACAATGAGCAGTTCTTC. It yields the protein CASSVSGRPYNEQFF.

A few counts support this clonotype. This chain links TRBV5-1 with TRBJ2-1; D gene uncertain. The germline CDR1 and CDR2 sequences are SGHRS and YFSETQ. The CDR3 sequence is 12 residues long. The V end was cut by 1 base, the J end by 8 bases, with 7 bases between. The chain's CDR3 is CASSLTEHEQFF. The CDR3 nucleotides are TGCGCCAGCAGCTTGACGGAACATGAGCAGTTCTTC.